The next 4 T cell receptor beta chains were all read from a single sample in a study of OX40 agonist ivuxolimab in advanced cancers. Sequencing was performed with immunoSEQ multiplex PCR; in TCRdb, only in-frame clones are kept and a portion is missing. The table lists 79,000 or so clones, roughly 85% of them singletons. Source: CD4+ or CD8+ T cells sorted from blood, taken in a trial of the OX40 agonist ivuxolimab. These receptors originate from an adult with an advanced solid tumor such as melanoma, head and neck, liver or kidney cancer.

This clone was detected only a few times. The chain combines TRBV5-6 with TRBJ1-2; 7 positions agree with TRBD1. The CDR3 contains 15 residues. Germline CDR1 SGHDT, CDR2 YYEEEE. V lost 1 base to trimming and J lost 5 bases; unmatched junction nucleotides: 8. The CDR3 spells CASSLYGGGQYGYTF. In nucleotides, the CDR3 is TGTGCCAGCAGCTTGTATGGAGGGGGCCAATATGGCTACACCTTC.

CDR3 in amino acids: CAITRTSGESSYNEQFF. The CDR3 DNA sequence: TGTGCCATCACCAGGACTAGCGGGGAGAGCTCCTACAATGAGCAGTTCTTC. V and J are TRBV10-3 and TRBJ2-1; 12 positions match TRBD2. CDR3 length: 17 amino acids. Germline CDR1 is ENHRY and CDR2 is SYGVKD. V was pared by 7 bases and J by 0 bases, with 7 bases of the junction left unmatched.

The chain recombines TRBV5-1 with TRBJ2-5; D is unclear. The germline gives CDR1 SGHRS, CDR2 YFSETQ. Trimming removed 7 bases at V and 5 bases at J, with 18 bases between. The CDR3 runs 14 residues. The CDR3 bases are TGCGCCAGCTCAAGGGTCGGCTTCAGGGAGACCCAGTACTTC. This gives the protein CASSRVGFRETQYF.

The rearrangement links TRBV7-3 to TRBJ1-1; TRBD1 might be the D (6 bases). This CDR3 contains 14 residues. The V end lost 5 bases, the J end lost 2 bases, and 12 bases lay between the germline ends. Germline V gene lookup returns CDR1 SGHTA and CDR2 FQGTGA. The CDR3 DNA reads TGTGCCAGCAGCCGCGTGGGGGCTAACACTGAAGCTTTCTTT. Its protein product is CASSRVGANTEAFF.